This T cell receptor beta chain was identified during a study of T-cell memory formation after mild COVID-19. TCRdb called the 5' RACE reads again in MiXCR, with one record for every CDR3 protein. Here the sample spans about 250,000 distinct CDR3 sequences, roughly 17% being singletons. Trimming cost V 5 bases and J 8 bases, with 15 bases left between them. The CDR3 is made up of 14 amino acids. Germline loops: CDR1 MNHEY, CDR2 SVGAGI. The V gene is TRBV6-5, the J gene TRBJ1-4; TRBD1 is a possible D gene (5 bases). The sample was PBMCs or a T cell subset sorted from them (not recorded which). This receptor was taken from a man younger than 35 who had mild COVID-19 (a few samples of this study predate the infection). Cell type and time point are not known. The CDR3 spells CASSRDLILEKLFF. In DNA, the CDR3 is TGTGCCAGCAGTCGGGACCTAATCCTGGAAAAACTGTTTTTT.